Listed below are T cell receptor beta chains from one sample, sequenced in a study of CXCR3-negative and CXCR3-positive naive CD8 T cells. TCRdb reprocessed the 5' RACE reads; each CDR3 protein has one entry and no DNA is given. This sample carries around 120,000 distinct CDR3 sequences, with under 0.75% going to the ten biggest clones. The sample taken for sequencing was naive CXCR3+ CD8+ T cells from blood. The origin of the receptors is a human donor in good health. Some clones in this sample may be carry-over from other donors' samples. The CDR3 runs from the conserved cysteine through the conserved F or W. Fields, in order: J gene, V gene, CDR3 protein.

J: TRBJ1-1
V: TRBV7-9
CDR3: CASSFPAGVEAFF

J: TRBJ2-7
V: TRBV21-1
CDR3: CASSKRPDCIYEQYF

J: TRBJ1-1
V: TRBV11-3
CDR3: CASSNRDSNTEAFF

J: TRBJ2-1
V: TRBV7-9
CDR3: CASSPRMVDNEQFF

J: TRBJ2-1
V: TRBV5-1
CDR3: CASSFGGSNEQFF

J: TRBJ2-7
V: TRBV4-2
CDR3: CASSAILAGGGEQYF

J: TRBJ1-2
V: TRBV4-3
CDR3: CASSQEPGQGFYGYTF

J: TRBJ2-5
V: TRBV6-6
CDR3: CASSYLGTPQETQYF

J: TRBJ2-3
V: TRBV19
CDR3: CASSAPGGGADTQYF

J: TRBJ2-3
V: TRBV6-2/TRBV6-3
CDR3: CASSYSSGTISTDTQYF

J: TRBJ2-1
V: TRBV29-1
CDR3: CSVWTSSYNEQFF

J: TRBJ2-7
V: TRBV6-5
CDR3: CASELLGRQYF

J: TRBJ2-7
V: TRBV15
CDR3: CATRKEASTYEQYF

J: TRBJ2-7
V: TRBV5-1
CDR3: CASSLGLAGSSEEQYF

J: TRBJ2-2
V: TRBV7-8
CDR3: CASTHGTGELFF

J: TRBJ1-1
V: TRBV13
CDR3: CASSDQMNTEAFF

J: TRBJ2-1
V: TRBV19
CDR3: CASSPGTSGEFYNEQFF

J: TRBJ1-4
V: TRBV9
CDR3: CASSVGTTNEKLFF

J: TRBJ1-1
V: TRBV5-1
CDR3: CASSSHTTGEIGAFF

J: TRBJ2-7
V: TRBV5-1
CDR3: CASSSPTRDYEQYF

J: TRBJ2-3
V: TRBV11-2
CDR3: CASSEGGDTQYF

J: TRBJ2-7
V: TRBV7-9
CDR3: CASSLAPGQGSYEQYF

J: TRBJ1-2
V: TRBV19
CDR3: CASTPGQGLPGYTF

J: TRBJ2-7
V: TRBV7-2
CDR3: CASSRLTGVGSYEQYF